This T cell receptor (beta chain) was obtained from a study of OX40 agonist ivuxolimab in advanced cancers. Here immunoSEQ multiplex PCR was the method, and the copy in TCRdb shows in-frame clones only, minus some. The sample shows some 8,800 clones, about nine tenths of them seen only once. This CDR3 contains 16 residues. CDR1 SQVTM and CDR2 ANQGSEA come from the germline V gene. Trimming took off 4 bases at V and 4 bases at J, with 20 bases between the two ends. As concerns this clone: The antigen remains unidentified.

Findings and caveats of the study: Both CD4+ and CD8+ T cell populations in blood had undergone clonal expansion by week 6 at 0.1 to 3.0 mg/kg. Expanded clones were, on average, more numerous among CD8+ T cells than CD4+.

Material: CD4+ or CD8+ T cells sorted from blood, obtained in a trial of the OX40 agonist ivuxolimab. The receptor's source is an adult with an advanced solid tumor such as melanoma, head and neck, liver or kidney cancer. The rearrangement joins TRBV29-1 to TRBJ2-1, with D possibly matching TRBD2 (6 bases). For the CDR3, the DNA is TGCAGCGTTGGAGGGGCCTTGATAGCGGAATACAATGAGCAGTTCTTC. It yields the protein CSVGGALIAEYNEQFF.